These 24 T cell receptor beta chains were all obtained from the same sample, sequenced in a study of human T cells and chemical hapten exposure. Unfractionated whole blood yielded the extracted total RNA. Single cDNA molecules in the library carried unique molecular identifiers attached during preparation. TCRdb re-called the reads with MiXCR, one entry per CDR3 protein. The profile covers 95,000 to 150,000 distinct CDR3 sequences, with around 9% appearing a single time and about 1.4% taken by the ten largest. Specimen: whole blood. The origin of the receptors is a human donor in good health. Some clones in this sample may be carry-over from other donors' samples.

This clonotype came up a few times. This rearrangement joins TRBV5-1 to TRBJ1-2, with 7 bases that match TRBD1. The germline CDR1 and CDR2 sequences are SGHRS and YFSETQ. The trim removed 3 bases at V and 5 bases at J, leaving 7 bases unmatched. The CDR3 consists of 14 residues. The CDR3 nucleotides read TGCGCCAGCAGCTCGGCAGGGGACAGTTATGGCTACACCTTC. It encodes CASSSAGDSYGYTF.

The chain has TRBV9 and TRBJ2-3, with D perhaps matching TRBD2 (6 bases). CDR1 is SGDLS, CDR2 YYNGEE, per germline. This CDR3 comprises 16 residues. Trimming took off 3 bases at V and 1 base at J, with 15 bases between the two ends. The CDR3 nucleotides are TGTGCCAGCAGCGGAGCGGAGGGGCCCGGCACAGATACGCAGTATTTT. It encodes CASSGAEGPGTDTQYF.

This clonotype was seen a few times. The rearrangement links TRBV6-5 to TRBJ1-2, with D tentatively TRBD1 (6 bases). CDR1 MNHEY and CDR2 SVGAGI come from the germline V gene. The CDR3 is made up of 15 amino acids. V was shortened by 5 bases and J by 5 bases, with 18 bases between the two germline ends. Here the CDR3 DNA reads TGTGCCAGCAGTCCTAGGGGGACTGCGATTTATGGCTACACCTTC. Residues: CASSPRGTAIYGYTF.

The sample holds a few counts of this clonotype. The gene calls are TRBV10-3 and TRBJ2-3; D may be TRBD1 or TRBD2 (6 bases each). Trimming shortened V by 3 bases and J by 6 bases, and 16 bases separated the two germline ends. CDR1 is ENHRY and CDR2 is SYGVKD in the germline V gene. This CDR3 region has 15 residues. DNA of the CDR3: TGTGCCATCAGTGACTCTCAAGGGGGGAGGGATACGCAGTATTTT. This encodes CAISDSQGGRDTQYF.

This clonotype showed up many times. This chain links TRBV4-1 with TRBJ2-7; 7 positions agree with TRBD1. The CDR3 consists of 15 residues. Germline CDR1 reads MGHRA; CDR2 reads YSYEKL. With 1 base clipped from V and 2 bases from J, the junction kept 5 bases outside the gene matches. The CDR3 bases are TGCGCCAGCAGCCAAGGGACAGGACTTACCTACGAGCAGTACTTC. Encoded protein: CASSQGTGLTYEQYF.

This clonotype has a count of ten or more. The J gene is TRBJ2-3, the V gene TRBV28; 8 bases are a match to TRBD2. After removal of 2 bases from V and 2 bases from J, the junction contained 3 bases not matched to a gene. Germline V CDR1 and CDR2: MDHEN, SYDVKM. The CDR3 extends over 15 amino acids. CDR3 in DNA: TGTGCCAGCAGTTTACTCGGGGGGGTCACAGATACGCAGTATTTT. It specifies CASSLLGGVTDTQYF. Based on the CDR3 plus reference TRBV28 and TRBJ2-3, the full variable domain is DVKVTQSSRYLVKRTGEKVFLECVQDMDHENMFWYRQDPGLGLRLIYFSYDVKMKEKGDIPEGYSVSREKKERFSLILESASTNQTSMYLCASSLLGGVTDTQYFGPGTRLTVL.

Many counts were recorded for this clonotype. The V gene is TRBV27, the J gene TRBJ1-5; no definite D call. V lost 4 bases and J 3 bases, leaving 16 bases between the germline ends. The CDR3 runs to 16 residues. CDR1 is MNHEY, CDR2 SMNVEV, per germline (reference sequence). This CDR3 is CASSSAYDQFNQPQHF. Written as DNA, the CDR3 is TGTGCCAGCAGTTCCGCCTATGATCAGTTCAATCAGCCCCAGCATTTT.

This clonotype was detected a few times. This chain uses TRBV20-1 with TRBJ2-4; possibly TRBD2 for D (6 bases). The CDR3 has 13 amino acids. From germline, CDR1 is DFQATT and CDR2 SNEGSKA (reference sequence). Trimming shortened V by 4 bases and J by 11 bases, and 18 bases separated the two germline ends. CDR3 in DNA: TGCAGTGCTATCACTAACCTAGCGCCGGTTCAGTACTTC. Amino acids: CSAITNLAPVQYF.

The CDR3 sequence: CASSAERKNQPQHF. CDR3 DNA sequence: TGTGCCAGCAGTGCGGAAAGGAAAAATCAGCCCCAGCATTTT. The chain combines TRBV2 with TRBJ1-5; no clear D gene. Germline assignment: CDR1 SNHLY and CDR2 FYNNEI. Between the trimmed V and J ends, which lost 4 bases and 4 bases, there was a span of 11 bases. The CDR3 has 14 amino acids. Filled out from reference TRBV2 and TRBJ1-5, the complete variable domain reads EPEVTQTPSHQVTQMGQEVILRCVPISNHLYFYWYRQILGQKVEFLVSFYNNEISEKSEIFDDQFSVERPDGSNFTLKIRSTKLEDSAMYFCASSAERKNQPQHFGDGTRLSIL.

The V and J genes are TRBV6-6 and TRBJ2-7; 7 bases match TRBD2. The length of the CDR3 is 16 residues. With V trimmed by 0 bases and J by 2 bases, 7 bases remained unmatched. The V gene's germline CDR1 is MNHNY and CDR2 SVGAGI (reference sequence). The CDR3 coding sequence is TGTGCCAGCAGTTACTCGATAGCGGGCACCGCCTACGAGCAGTACTTC. Residues: CASSYSIAGTAYEQYF.

This clonotype was seen a few times. This rearrangement joins TRBV12-3 or TRBV12-4 to TRBJ1-3; D not certain. This CDR3 is 14 amino acids long. V shed 3 bases and J shed 4 bases, with 10 bases lying between them. The DNA of the CDR3 is TGTGCCAGCAGTTTGTTGTCAGGCGGAAACACCATATATTTT. Protein product: CASSLLSGGNTIYF.

This clonotype was recorded many times. The genes are TRBV20-1 and TRBJ2-4; D is perhaps TRBD1 or TRBD2 (6 bases each). Trimming removed 6 bases from V and 5 bases from J, with 23 bases in between. The CDR3 sequence is 16 residues long. CDR1 DFQATT and CDR2 SNEGSKA come from the germline V gene (reference sequence). The CDR3 DNA sequence: TGCAGTGCCAGTCCCCCCCCCAGTCGGGGGCAAAACATTCAGTACTTC. It is translated as CSASPPPSRGQNIQYF.

On this clonotype: Since a much larger clone is just one base distant, this may be a read error. The J gene is TRBJ2-2, the V gene TRBV6-6; 9 bases map to TRBD2. The CDR3 is made up of 16 amino acids. Per the germline V gene, CDR1 is MNHNY and CDR2 is SVGAGI (reference sequence). V lost 8 bases to trimming and J lost 3 bases; unmatched junction nucleotides: 10. The DNA for the CDR3 is TGTGCCAGCGGTCGTTTAGCGGGAGTCGACACCGGGGAGCTGTTTTTT. As protein: CASGRLAGVDTGELFF.

The chain uses TRBV6-5 and TRBJ1-1; 10 nucleotides align to TRBD1. CDR1 is MNHEY, CDR2 SVGAGI, per germline. V was pared by 0 bases and J by 3 bases, with 13 bases of the junction left unmatched. CDR3 length: 19 amino acids. The CDR3 DNA reads TGTGCCAGCAGTTACTCGAATTGGAGGACAGGGGGTCGAGACACTGAAGCTTTCTTT. It yields the protein CASSYSNWRTGGRDTEAFF.

This clonotype was seen many times. CDR3 residues: CASSDGTGADEKLFF. The CDR3 DNA follows: TGTGCCAGCAGTGACGGGACAGGGGCGGATGAAAAACTGTTTTTT. V gene TRBV2 combines with J gene TRBJ1-4; TRBD1 aligns across 10 bases. V lost 3 bases to trimming and J lost 6 bases; unmatched junction nucleotides: 4. From germline, CDR1 is SNHLY and CDR2 FYNNEI. The CDR3 runs 15 residues.

This clonotype was counted at least ten times. V gene TRBV20-1 combines with J gene TRBJ2-1, with 9 nucleotides matching TRBD2. CDR3 length equals 14 residues. Germline V gene sequence: CDR1 DFQATT, CDR2 SNEGSKA (reference sequence). V was clipped by 3 bases and J by 4 bases; unmatched bases: 4. The CDR3 is CSASSGGGYNEQFF. CDR3 nucleotides: TGCAGTGCTAGTAGCGGGGGTGGATACAATGAGCAGTTCTTC.

This clonotype was detected ten times or more. The V call is TRBV6-5, the J call TRBJ1-1, with 9 nucleotides matching TRBD1. V lost 2 bases and J lost 7; bases outside the gene matches: 5. The CDR3 runs to 14 residues. CDR1 is MNHEY and CDR2 is SVGAGI in the germline V gene. The CDR3 DNA reads TGTGCCAGCAGTTACGGGGACAGGGTTAGTGAAGCTTTCTTT. Its translation is CASSYGDRVSEAFF.

The CDR3 loop is CALGRRDEKLFF. CDR3 coding DNA: TGTGCCCTCGGCAGGAGGGATGAAAAACTGTTTTTT. The rearrangement uses TRBV21-1 and TRBJ1-4. TRBV21-1 has pseudogene status. This CDR3 contains 12 residues.

This clonotype was observed a handful of times. This chain uses TRBV7-2 with TRBJ2-7, with 8 bases lining up with TRBD1. V lost 5 bases, J lost 1 base, and 7 bases stayed unmatched. This CDR3 has 15 residues. The V gene's germline CDR1 is SGHTA and CDR2 FQGNSA. CDR3 protein: CASSLRTGKSYEQYF. The CDR3 region has the DNA TGTGCCAGCAGCCTCCGGACAGGGAAGTCCTACGAGCAGTACTTC.

This clonotype was counted at least ten times. This rearrangement joins TRBV7-2 to TRBJ1-2; 10 nucleotides match TRBD1. Germline V CDR1 and CDR2: SGHTA, FQGNSA. The V gene end was trimmed by 3 bases and the J gene end by 6 bases; junction bases not matched to a gene: 7. The CDR3 has 15 amino acids. CDR3 sequence reads: CASSLAGDRGDGYTF. CDR3 DNA: TGTGCCAGCAGCTTGGCTGGGGACAGGGGAGATGGCTACACCTTC.

This clonotype was picked up many times. The rearrangement uses TRBV11-2 and TRBJ2-7, with 9 bases that match TRBD1. This CDR3 region has 15 residues. V lost 6 bases to trimming and J lost 5 bases; unmatched junction nucleotides: 11. The germline gives CDR1 SGHAT, CDR2 FQNNGV. The chain's CDR3 is CASRKLTGTGNEQYF. The CDR3 coding sequence is TGTGCCAGCAGGAAGCTTACCGGGACAGGGAACGAGCAGTACTTC.

J is TRBJ2-1 and V is TRBV4-1; D is ambiguous. The CDR3 is made up of 14 amino acids. The germline CDR1 and CDR2 sequences are MGHRA and YSYEKL. V lost 1 base and J lost 5, with 9 bases in between. CDR3 DNA sequence: TGCGCCAGCAGCCAAGTGGCGACGGACAATGAGCAGTTCTTC. This gives the protein CASSQVATDNEQFF.

The rearrangement uses TRBV20-1 and TRBJ1-6, with D possibly being TRBD1 (6 bases). The CDR3 consists of 16 residues. Germline V CDR1 and CDR2: DFQATT, SNEGSKA (reference sequence). V was shortened by 0 bases and J by 8 bases, with 17 bases between the two germline ends. In DNA form, the CDR3 reads TGCAGTGCTAGAGATCCAGGGGCAGGGGTGGATTCACCCCTCCACTTT. Translating gives CSARDPGAGVDSPLHF.

To note about this clonotype: One end of the junction varies from germline; a read error may be responsible. The V and J genes are TRBV7-9 and TRBJ2-1; TRBD2 aligns across 12 bases. This CDR3 contains 16 residues. Germline V gives CDR1 SEHNR, CDR2 FQNEAQ (reference sequence). This chain's CDR3 is CAGSFGLAGSYNEQFF. CDR3 nucleotide sequence: TGTGCCGGCAGCTTCGGACTAGCGGGGTCCTACAATGAGCAGTTCTTC.